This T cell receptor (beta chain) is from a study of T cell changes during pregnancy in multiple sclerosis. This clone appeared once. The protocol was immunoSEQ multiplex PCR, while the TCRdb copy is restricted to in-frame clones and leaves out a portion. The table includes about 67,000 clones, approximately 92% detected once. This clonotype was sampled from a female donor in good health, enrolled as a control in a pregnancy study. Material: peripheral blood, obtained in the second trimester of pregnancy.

CDR3 in DNA: TGTGCCAGCAGCTCCGGGGACAGGGGGCGGTCGGGGGACACCTTC. This gives the protein CASSSGDRGRSGDTF. The chain combines TRBV7-6 with TRBJ1-2, with 12 bases lining up with TRBD1. The V gene end was trimmed by 4 bases and the J gene end by 12 bases; junction bases not matched to a gene: 12. The CDR3 is made up of 15 amino acids. Per germline, CDR1 SGHVS and CDR2 FNYEAQ.